This T cell receptor (beta chain) emerged from a study of blood T cell repertoires in COVID-19. Sequencing used immunoSEQ multiplex PCR; TCRdb keeps in-frame clones, though not all of them. The table includes about 300,000 clones, around nine tenths detected once. V shed 4 bases and J 12 bases; nucleotides not matched to a gene: 9. CDR1 SGDLS and CDR2 YYNGEE come from the germline V gene. The CDR3 runs to 13 residues. This clonotype was sampled from a man in his 70s with acute or convalescent COVID-19. The V gene is TRBV9, the J gene TRBJ2-3, with 9 nucleotides matching TRBD1. The sequenced material came from peripheral blood. Here the CDR3 reads CASSSRTGETQYF. The CDR3 DNA reads as TGTGCCAGCAGCTCCCGGACAGGGGAAACCCAGTATTTT.